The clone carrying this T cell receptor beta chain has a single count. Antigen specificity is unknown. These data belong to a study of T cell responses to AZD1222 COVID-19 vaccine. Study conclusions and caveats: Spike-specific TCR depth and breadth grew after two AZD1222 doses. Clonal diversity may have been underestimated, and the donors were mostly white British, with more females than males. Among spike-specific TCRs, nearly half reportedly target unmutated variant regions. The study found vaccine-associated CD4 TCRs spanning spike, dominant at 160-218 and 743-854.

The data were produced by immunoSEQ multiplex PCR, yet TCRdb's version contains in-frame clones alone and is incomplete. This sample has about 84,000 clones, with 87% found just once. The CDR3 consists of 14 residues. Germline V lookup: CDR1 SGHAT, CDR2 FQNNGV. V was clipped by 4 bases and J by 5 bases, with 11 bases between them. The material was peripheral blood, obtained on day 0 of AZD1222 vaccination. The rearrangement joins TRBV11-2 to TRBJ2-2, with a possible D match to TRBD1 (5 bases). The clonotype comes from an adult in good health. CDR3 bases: TGTGCCAGCAGCTGGGCAGGGTTGACCGGGGAGCTGTTTTTT. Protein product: CASSWAGLTGELFF. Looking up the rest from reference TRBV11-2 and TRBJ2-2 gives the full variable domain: EAGVAQSPRYKIIEKRQSVAFWCNPISGHATLYWYQQILGQGPKLLIQFQNNGVVDDSQLPKDRFSAERLKGVDSTLKIQPAKLEDSAVYLCASSWAGLTGELFFGEGSRLTVL.